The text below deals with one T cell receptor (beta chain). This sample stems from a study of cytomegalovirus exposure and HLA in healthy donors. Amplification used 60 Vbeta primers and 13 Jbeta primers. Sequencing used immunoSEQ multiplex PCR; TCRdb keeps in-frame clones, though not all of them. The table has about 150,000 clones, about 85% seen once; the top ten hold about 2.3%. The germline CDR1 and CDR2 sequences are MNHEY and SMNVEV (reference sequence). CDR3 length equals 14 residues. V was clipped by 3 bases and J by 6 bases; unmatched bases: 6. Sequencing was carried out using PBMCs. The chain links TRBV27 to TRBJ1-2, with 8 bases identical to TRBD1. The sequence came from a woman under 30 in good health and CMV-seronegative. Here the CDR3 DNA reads TGTGCCAGCAGTTTCCGGGACAGGAGCAATGGCTACACCTTC. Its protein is CASSFRDRSNGYTF.